These 19 T cell receptor beta chains share one sample of origin, sequenced in a study of blood T cell repertoires in COVID-19 (dated by TCRdb to 2020 to 2022). The library was produced with the immunoSEQ multiplex PCR assay. TCRdb re-hosts the immuneACCESS table, in-frame sequences only. Its copies lack some clones; in the studies checked, an unresolved V gene accounts for under half of them, and the cause for the rest is not known. The sample yields some 120,000 clones; approximately 77% were counted once. The biggest ten clones account for roughly 20% of the sample. The sample comprised peripheral blood. Receptors were obtained from an older man with acute or convalescent COVID-19.

The J gene is TRBJ1-2, the V gene TRBV29-1, with 8 nucleotides matching TRBD1. The CDR3 spans 15 residues. Germline CDR1 and CDR2: SQVTM and ANQGSEA. V shed 4 bases and J 5 bases; nucleotides not matched to a gene: 12. In DNA form, the CDR3 reads TGCAGCGTTGGCGGGGGTGGCAGGGGGCAATATGGCTACACCTTC. As protein: CSVGGGGRGQYGYTF.

The rearrangement uses TRBV29-1 and TRBJ1-1, with 10 bases lining up with TRBD1. Per the germline V gene, CDR1 is SQVTM and CDR2 is ANQGSEA. The trim removed 6 bases at V and 5 bases at J, leaving 12 bases unmatched. The CDR3 length is 15 residues. The DNA for the CDR3 is TGCAGCGTACGCAGACAGGGGGCGAGTGAAACTGAAGCTTTCTTT. Its translation is CSVRRQGASETEAFF.

The table lists this clone with a count of one. The chain uses TRBV3-1 (or the pseudogene TRBV3-2) and TRBJ2-7; a possible D gene is TRBD1 (6 bases). This CDR3 has 14 residues. Germline assignment: CDR1 LGHDT and CDR2 YNNKEL (reference sequence). Trimming shortened V by 2 bases and J by 2 bases, and 10 bases separated the two germline ends. The CDR3 DNA reads as TGTGCCAGCAGCCAACCAGGGGTAACCTACGAGCAGTACTTC. Translated: CASSQPGVTYEQYF.

This rearrangement joins TRBV5-1 to TRBJ1-2; D possibly corresponds to TRBD1 (5 bases). The CDR3 has 13 residues. V was trimmed by 0 bases and J by 4 bases, leaving 7 bases between them. Germline loops: CDR1 SGHRS, CDR2 YFSETQ. This CDR3 reads CASSLATGYGYTF. Written as DNA, the CDR3 is TGCGCCAGCAGCTTGGCTACAGGCTATGGCTACACCTTC.

The chain carries TRBV3-1 (or the pseudogene TRBV3-2) and TRBJ1-1; D is perhaps TRBD1 (6 bases). Germline V gene data show CDR1 as LGHDT and CDR2 as YNNKEL (reference sequence). The CDR3 is made up of 15 amino acids. V lost 0 bases to trimming and J lost 1 base, with 9 bases between them. CDR3 sequence reads: CASSQEDRKNTEAFF. The CDR3 bases are TGTGCCAGCAGCCAAGAAGACAGGAAGAACACTGAAGCTTTCTTT.

This clone occurred once. J is TRBJ2-3 and V is TRBV7-9, with 7 bases lining up with TRBD1. The trim removed 7 bases at V and 7 bases at J, leaving 14 bases unmatched. The length of the CDR3 is 15 residues. The V gene's germline CDR1 is SEHNR and CDR2 FQNEAQ (reference sequence). CDR3 amino acids: CASIKDRSSSNTQYF. CDR3 DNA sequence: TGTGCCAGCATAAAGGACAGGTCAAGCTCAAATACGCAGTATTTT.

This chain uses TRBV27 with TRBJ2-1, with D perhaps TRBD2 (5 bases). This CDR3 has 14 amino acids. V was trimmed by 5 bases and J by 0 bases, leaving 8 bases between them. From germline, CDR1 is MNHEY and CDR2 SMNVEV (reference sequence). CDR3 nucleotide sequence: TGTGCCAGCAGTCTTAGCGTCTCCTACAATGAGCAGTTCTTC. It yields the protein CASSLSVSYNEQFF.

The V and J genes are TRBV15 and TRBJ1-5, with 11 bases fitting TRBD1. CDR1 is LNHNV and CDR2 is YYDKDF in the germline V gene (reference sequence). V lost 4 bases, J lost 8 bases, and 10 bases stayed unmatched. The CDR3 runs 16 residues. This chain's CDR3 is CATSKIGTGGKEPQHF. CDR3 nucleotide sequence: TGTGCCACCAGCAAGATCGGGACAGGGGGGAAAGAGCCCCAGCATTTT.

The chain uses TRBV13 and TRBJ2-7; D may be TRBD2 (6 bases). Germline V gene lookup returns CDR1 PRHDT and CDR2 FYEKMQ (reference sequence). The germline V and J ends were trimmed by 6 bases and 5 bases, with 17 bases remaining between them. This CDR3 contains 14 residues. In DNA form, the CDR3 reads TGTGCCAGCAGTTATGGGGGGAGAAGTGACGAGCAGTACTTC. This sequence encodes CASSYGGRSDEQYF.

This chain joins TRBV19 and TRBJ1-1, with D possibly being TRBD1 (6 bases). V lost 1 base, J lost 1 base, and 10 bases lay in between. The CDR3 spans 15 residues. CDR1 and CDR2 from the germline V gene are LNHDA and SQIVND (reference sequence). The CDR3 region is CASSIVAGANTEAFF. The CDR3 DNA reads TGTGCCAGTAGTATAGTGGCAGGGGCGAACACTGAAGCTTTCTTT.

The chain joins TRBV19 to TRBJ2-1, with D possibly being TRBD1 (6 bases). Germline V lookup: CDR1 LNHDA, CDR2 SQIVND (reference sequence). V gave up 4 bases and J gave up 7 bases, with 17 bases separating them. The CDR3 runs 15 residues. For the CDR3, the DNA is TGTGCCAGTAGTACAGGGGCCCTCGTCAAGAATGAGCAGTTCTTC. It codes for CASSTGALVKNEQFF.

This clone was detected once. The gene calls are TRBV7-8 and TRBJ2-2; 7 bases map to TRBD2. This CDR3 has 14 amino acids. Trimming at V came to 5 bases and at J to 5 bases, leaving 5 bases not matched to a gene. Germline V gene data show CDR1 as SGHVS and CDR2 as FQNEAQ. The CDR3 DNA follows: TGTGCCAGCAGCCAGTGGGGGGGAACCGGGGAGCTGTTTTTT. This gives the protein CASSQWGGTGELFF.

The chain links TRBV7-6 to TRBJ1-1, with D maybe TRBD1 (5 bases). The germline V gene has CDR1 SGHVS and CDR2 FNYEAQ. V lost 2 bases to trimming and J lost 2 bases, with 6 bases between them. The CDR3 has 13 residues. The CDR3 is CASSLQGNTEAFF. CDR3 sequence (DNA): TGTGCCAGCAGCTTACAGGGTAACACTGAAGCTTTCTTT.

The rearrangement uses TRBV6-2 or TRBV6-3 and TRBJ1-5; no definite D call. The CDR3 has 14 residues. Germline CDR1 and CDR2: MNHEY and SVGEGT. V was clipped by 5 bases and J by 4 bases, with 12 bases between them. CDR3 region: CASSRSAGNQPQHF. CDR3 coding DNA: TGTGCCAGCAGTCGCTCCGCGGGTAATCAGCCCCAGCATTTT.

This chain uses TRBV11-2 with TRBJ2-7, with 10 bases fitting TRBD2. This CDR3 contains 14 residues. After removal of 3 bases from V and 2 bases from J, the junction contained 1 base not matched to a gene. The germline V gene has CDR1 SGHAT and CDR2 FQNNGV. The CDR3 loop reads CASSFTSGAYEQYF. CDR3 DNA sequence: TGTGCCAGCAGCTTTACTAGCGGGGCCTACGAGCAGTACTTC.

V and J are TRBV7-3 and TRBJ2-2, with 9 bases lining up with TRBD1. Trimming at V came to 3 bases and at J to 1 base, leaving 0 bases not matched to a gene. Germline assignment: CDR1 SGHTA and CDR2 FQGTGA. This CDR3 is 15 amino acids long. CDR3 in DNA: TGTGCCAGCAGCTTGACAGGGGGGAACACCGGGGAGCTGTTTTTT. It codes for CASSLTGGNTGELFF.

The chain links TRBV5-1 to TRBJ1-5; D not resolved. This CDR3 spans 14 amino acids. V was trimmed by 0 bases and J by 6 bases, leaving 10 bases between them. CDR1 and CDR2 (germline): SGHRS, YFSETQ. Here the CDR3 DNA reads TGCGCCAGCAGCTTGGGGGGAGACGGTCAGCCCCAGCATTTT. It is translated as CASSLGGDGQPQHF.

This clone occurred a few times. This chain joins TRBV30 and TRBJ2-2, with TRBD2 identical over 7 bases. Germline V gene data show CDR1 as GTSNPN and CDR2 as SVGIG (reference sequence). Germline trimming cut 0 bases from V and 0 bases from J; bases unmatched to any gene: 4. The CDR3 runs to 16 residues. Written as DNA, the CDR3 is TGTGCCTGGAGTGTACTGGGGGGGACGAACACCGGGGAGCTGTTTTTT. This sequence encodes CAWSVLGGTNTGELFF.

This chain connects TRBV6-5 to TRBJ2-4, with TRBD2 identical over 14 bases. The CDR3 contains 15 residues. Germline V lookup: CDR1 MNHEY, CDR2 SVGAGI. Unmatched junction bases numbered 2, after V lost 7 bases and J lost 3 bases. The CDR3 loop reads CASKGLAGDKNIQYF. The CDR3 DNA sequence: TGTGCCAGCAAGGGACTAGCGGGGGACAAAAACATTCAGTACTTC.